Sequencing of this T cell receptor beta chain was carried out in a study of technical replicates of blood from a few donors. Generated by immunoSEQ multiplex PCR, the TCRdb table keeps only in-frame clones and is missing some. This table has tens of thousands of clones, about 96% appearing once. The V and J ends lost 5 bases and 5 bases respectively, with 14 bases between them. The CDR3 is made up of 14 amino acids. The germline V gene encodes CDR1 SGHVS and CDR2 FQNEAQ. This receptor was taken from a human donor in good health. Source material: T cells isolated from PBMCs. The rearrangement links TRBV7-8 to TRBJ2-3; unclear D gene. The CDR3 is CASSVGEFVDTQYF. Written as DNA, the CDR3 is TGTGCCAGCAGCGTCGGTGAATTTGTAGATACGCAGTATTTT.